These T cell receptor beta chains were read from a single sample in a study of blood T cells in healthy people across ages. MiXCR was run by TCRdb on the 5' RACE reads, yielding one entry per CDR3 protein. The table includes 1.5 million to 2 million distinct CDR3 sequences, under 30% detected once. Material for sequencing was blood. Receptors originate from a woman in her 30s in good health. Each CDR3 is given with its conserved first and last residue. Clone size appears in some rows only: once, few, many, or a class for an expanded clone.

>.|.|16|TRBV11-2
CASSLGQPIPQETQYF
>TRBJ2-2|.|12|TRBV2
CASSLLGGELFF
>TRBJ1-4|few|12|TRBV5-1
CASRGESEKLFF
>TRBJ1-1|few|15|TRBV5-1
CASSPKPEGNTEAFF
>TRBJ2-5|.|16|TRBV12-3/TRBV12-4
CASRLTSGGTQETQYF
>TRBJ2-3|few|19|TRBV11-1
CASSLEVGGRGRSTDTQYF
>TRBJ1-2|few|17|TRBV6-1
CASSSGGSDLNNYGYTF
>TRBJ2-5|few|15|TRBV3-1
CASSPLASGVRTQYF
>TRBJ2-3|.|15|TRBV20-1
CSAQGSGGTRDTQYF
>TRBJ2-3|few|15|TRBV5-1
CASSLRLALTDTQYF
>TRBJ2-2|.|16|TRBV19
CASSRSGGRNTGELFF
>TRBJ2-1|.|12|TRBV3-1
CASSQVSSEQFF
>TRBJ2-7|.|15|TRBV7-8
CASSLSRTGRAEQYF
>TRBJ2-1|.|15|TRBV20-1
CSARPRGRYPNEQFF
>TRBJ1-2|few|13|TRBV7-2
CASSQTLNYGYTF
>TRBJ2-5|.|16|TRBV27
CASSLGSQGARETQYF
>TRBJ2-7|.|15|TRBV20-1
CSARSIGGESYEQYF
>TRBJ2-1|.|12|TRBV6-2/TRBV6-3
CASSKGTNEQFF
>TRBJ2-5|.|12|TRBV3-1
CASSQESPPRYF
>TRBJ2-7|.|14|TRBV10-3
CAIREKDGSYEQYF
>TRBJ2-5|.|15|TRBV20-1
CSARTTGEREETQYF
>TRBJ2-4|.|18|TRBV28
CASYRGLAGGIAKNIQYF
>TRBJ2-7|many|14|TRBV7-6
CASSLYGTGDEQYF
>TRBJ2-2|few|15|TRBV2
CASRGDRGVTGELFF
>TRBJ1-1|.|14|TRBV10-3
CAISESSQNTEAFF
>TRBJ2-3|.|16|TRBV28
CASSLGGGEFTDTQYF
>TRBJ2-1|few|15|TRBV10-3
CAIPAGQLSYNEQFF